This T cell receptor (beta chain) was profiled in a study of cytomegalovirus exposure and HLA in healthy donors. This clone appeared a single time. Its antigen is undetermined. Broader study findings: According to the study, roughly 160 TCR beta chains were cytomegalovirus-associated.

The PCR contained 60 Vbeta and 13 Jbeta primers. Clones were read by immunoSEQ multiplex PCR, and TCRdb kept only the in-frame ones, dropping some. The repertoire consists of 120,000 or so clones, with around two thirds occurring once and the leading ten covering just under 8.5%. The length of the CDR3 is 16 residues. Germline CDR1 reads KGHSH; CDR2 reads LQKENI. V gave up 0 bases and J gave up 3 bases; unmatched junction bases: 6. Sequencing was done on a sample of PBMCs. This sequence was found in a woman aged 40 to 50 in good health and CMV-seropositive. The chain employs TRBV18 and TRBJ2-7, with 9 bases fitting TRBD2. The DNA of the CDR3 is TGTGCCAGCTCACCACCTAATCTAGCGGGAAACTACGAGCAGTACTTC. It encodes CASSPPNLAGNYEQYF.